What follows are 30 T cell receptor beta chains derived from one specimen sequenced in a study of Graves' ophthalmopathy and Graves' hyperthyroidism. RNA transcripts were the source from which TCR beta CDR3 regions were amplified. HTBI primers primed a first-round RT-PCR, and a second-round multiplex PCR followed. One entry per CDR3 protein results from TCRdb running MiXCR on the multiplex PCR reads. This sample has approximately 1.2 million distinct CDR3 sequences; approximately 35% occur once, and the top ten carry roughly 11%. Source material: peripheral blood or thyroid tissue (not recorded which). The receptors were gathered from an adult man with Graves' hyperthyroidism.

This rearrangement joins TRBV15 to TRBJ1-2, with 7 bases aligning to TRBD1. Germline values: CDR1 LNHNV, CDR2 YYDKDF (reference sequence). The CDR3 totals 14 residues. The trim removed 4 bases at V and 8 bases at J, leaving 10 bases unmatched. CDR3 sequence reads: CATSIPGTARGYTF. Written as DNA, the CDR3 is TGTGCCACCAGCATCCCCGGGACAGCTCGCGGCTACACCTTC.

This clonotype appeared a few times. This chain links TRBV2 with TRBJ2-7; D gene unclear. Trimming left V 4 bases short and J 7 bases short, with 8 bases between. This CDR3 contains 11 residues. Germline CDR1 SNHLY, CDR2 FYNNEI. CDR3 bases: TGTGCCAGCAGTGCGACACTGGAGCAGTACTTC. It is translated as CASSATLEQYF.

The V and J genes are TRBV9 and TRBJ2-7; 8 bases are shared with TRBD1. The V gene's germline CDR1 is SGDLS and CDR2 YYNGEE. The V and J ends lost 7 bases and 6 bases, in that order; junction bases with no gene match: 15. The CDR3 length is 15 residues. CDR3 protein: CASSPPGQGAFEQYF. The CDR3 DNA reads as TGTGCCAGCTCACCCCCAGGGCAGGGGGCATTCGAGCAGTACTTC.

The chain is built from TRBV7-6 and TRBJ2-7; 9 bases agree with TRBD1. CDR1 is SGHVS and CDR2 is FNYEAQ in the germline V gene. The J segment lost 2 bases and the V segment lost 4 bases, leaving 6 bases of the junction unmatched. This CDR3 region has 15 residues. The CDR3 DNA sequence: TGTGCCAGCAGCTCGTGGGGACAGGGCACCTACGAGCAGTACTTC. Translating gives CASSSWGQGTYEQYF.

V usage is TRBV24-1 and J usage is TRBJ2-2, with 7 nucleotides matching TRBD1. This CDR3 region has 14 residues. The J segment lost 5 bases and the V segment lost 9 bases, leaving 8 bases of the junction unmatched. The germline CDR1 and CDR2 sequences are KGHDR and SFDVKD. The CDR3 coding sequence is TGTGCCACCCGGCAGGGGGTCGTAACCGGGGAGCTGTTTTTT. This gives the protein CATRQGVVTGELFF.

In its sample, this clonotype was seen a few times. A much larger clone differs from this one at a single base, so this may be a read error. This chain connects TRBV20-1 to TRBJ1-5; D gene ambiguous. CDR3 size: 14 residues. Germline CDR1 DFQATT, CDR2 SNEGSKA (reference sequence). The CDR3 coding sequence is TGCAGTGGTAGAGCGGGCAGCTTGAATCAGCCCCAGCATTTT. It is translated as CSGRAGSLNQPQHF.

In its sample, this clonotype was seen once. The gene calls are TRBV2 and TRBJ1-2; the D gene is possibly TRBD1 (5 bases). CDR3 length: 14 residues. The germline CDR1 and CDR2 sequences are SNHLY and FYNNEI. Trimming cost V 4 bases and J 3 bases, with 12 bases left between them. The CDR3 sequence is CASSAIATDYGYTF. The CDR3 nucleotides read TGTGCCAGCAGTGCTATAGCGACAGACTATGGCTACACCTTC.

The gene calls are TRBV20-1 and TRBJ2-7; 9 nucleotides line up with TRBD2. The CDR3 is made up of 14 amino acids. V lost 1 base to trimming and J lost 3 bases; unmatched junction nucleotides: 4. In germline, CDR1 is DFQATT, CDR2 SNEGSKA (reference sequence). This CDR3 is CSARGETSGYEQYF. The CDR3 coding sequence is TGCAGTGCTAGAGGTGAGACTAGCGGCTACGAGCAGTACTTC.

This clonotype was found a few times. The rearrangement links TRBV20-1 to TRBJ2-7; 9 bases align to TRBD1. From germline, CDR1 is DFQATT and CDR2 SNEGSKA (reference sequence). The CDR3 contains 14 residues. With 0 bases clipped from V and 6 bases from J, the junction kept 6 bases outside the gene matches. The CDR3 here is CSARDLQGAGEQYF. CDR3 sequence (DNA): TGCAGTGCTAGAGATCTACAGGGGGCTGGCGAGCAGTACTTC.

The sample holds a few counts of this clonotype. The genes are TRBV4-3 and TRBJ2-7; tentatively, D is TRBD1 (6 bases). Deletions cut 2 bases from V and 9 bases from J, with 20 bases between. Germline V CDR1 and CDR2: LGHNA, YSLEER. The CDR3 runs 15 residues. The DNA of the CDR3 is TGCGCCAGCAGCCAAACCCTTCGCGCAGGGGCTGGGCAGTACTTC. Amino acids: CASSQTLRAGAGQYF.

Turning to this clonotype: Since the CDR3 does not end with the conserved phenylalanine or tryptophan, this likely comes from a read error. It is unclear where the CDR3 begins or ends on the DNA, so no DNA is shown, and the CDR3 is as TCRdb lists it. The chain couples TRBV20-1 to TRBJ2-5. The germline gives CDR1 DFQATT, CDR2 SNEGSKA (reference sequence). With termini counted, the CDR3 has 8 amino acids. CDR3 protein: CSAEIPRL.

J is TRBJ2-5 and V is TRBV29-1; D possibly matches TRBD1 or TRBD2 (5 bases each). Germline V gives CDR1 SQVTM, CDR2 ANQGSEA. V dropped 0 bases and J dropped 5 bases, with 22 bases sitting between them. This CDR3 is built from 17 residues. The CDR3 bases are TGCAGCGTTGAAGAGGGACCGGGCAGCCTAAACTACGAGACCCAGTACTTC. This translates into CSVEEGPGSLNYETQYF.

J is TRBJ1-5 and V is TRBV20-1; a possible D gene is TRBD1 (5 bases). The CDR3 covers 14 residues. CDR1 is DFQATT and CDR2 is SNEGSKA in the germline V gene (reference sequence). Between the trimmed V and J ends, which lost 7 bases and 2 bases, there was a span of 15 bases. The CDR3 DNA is TGCAGTGAGTCGAGAGGAGGGGGCAATCAGCCCCAGCATTTT. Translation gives CSESRGGGNQPQHF.

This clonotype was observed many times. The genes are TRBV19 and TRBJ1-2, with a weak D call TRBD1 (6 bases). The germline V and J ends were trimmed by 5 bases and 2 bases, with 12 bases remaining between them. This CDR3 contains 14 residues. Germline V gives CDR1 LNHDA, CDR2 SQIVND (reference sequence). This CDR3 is CASSFDRPNYGYTF. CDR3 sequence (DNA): TGTGCCAGTAGTTTTGACAGGCCCAACTATGGCTACACCTTC. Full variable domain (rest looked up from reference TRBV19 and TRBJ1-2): DGGITQSPKYLFRKEGQNVTLSCEQNLNHDAMYWYRQDPGQGLRLIYYSQIVNDFQKGDIAEGYSVSREKKESFPLTVTSAQKNPTAFYLCASSFDRPNYGYTFGSGTRLTVV.

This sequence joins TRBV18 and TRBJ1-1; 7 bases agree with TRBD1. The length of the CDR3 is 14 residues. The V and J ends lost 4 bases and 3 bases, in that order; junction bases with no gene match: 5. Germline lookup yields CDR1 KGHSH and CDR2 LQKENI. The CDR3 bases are TGTGCCAGCTCACAACAGGGGTTTGACACTGAAGCTTTCTTT. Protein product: CASSQQGFDTEAFF. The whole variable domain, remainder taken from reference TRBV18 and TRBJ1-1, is NAGVMQNPRHLVRRRGQEARLRCSPMKGHSHVYWYRQLPEEGLKFMVYLQKENIIDESGMPKERFSAEFPKEGPSILRIQQVVRGDSAAYFCASSQQGFDTEAFFGQGTRLTVV.

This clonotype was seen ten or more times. This chain's CDR3 is CASSLDLADATSSYEQYF. Written as DNA, the CDR3 is TGTGCCAGCAGCTTAGATCTAGCGGACGCCACGAGCTCCTACGAGCAGTACTTC. The chain links TRBV11-2 to TRBJ2-7; 7 positions agree with TRBD2. V lost 0 bases and J lost 0; bases outside the gene matches: 11. The length of the CDR3 is 18 residues. Germline CDR1 and CDR2: SGHAT and FQNNGV. The full variable domain, in which reference TRBV11-2 and TRBJ2-7 provide the parts outside the CDR3, is EAGVAQSPRYKIIEKRQSVAFWCNPISGHATLYWYQQILGQGPKLLIQFQNNGVVDDSQLPKDRFSAERLKGVDSTLKIQPAKLEDSAVYLCASSLDLADATSSYEQYFGPGTRLTVT.

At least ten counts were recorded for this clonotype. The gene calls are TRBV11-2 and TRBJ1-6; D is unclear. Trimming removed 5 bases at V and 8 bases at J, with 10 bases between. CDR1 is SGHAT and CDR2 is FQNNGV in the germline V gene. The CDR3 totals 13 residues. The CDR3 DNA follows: TGTGCCAGCAGCCCATGGGCTGATTCACCCCTCCACTTT. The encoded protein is CASSPWADSPLHF.

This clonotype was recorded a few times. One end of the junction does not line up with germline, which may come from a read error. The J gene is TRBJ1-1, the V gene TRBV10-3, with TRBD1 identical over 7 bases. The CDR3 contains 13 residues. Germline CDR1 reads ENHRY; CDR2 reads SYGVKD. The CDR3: CASSNTGEGEAFF. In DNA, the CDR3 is TGTGCCAGCAGTAATACAGGGGAGGGTGAAGCTTTCTTT.

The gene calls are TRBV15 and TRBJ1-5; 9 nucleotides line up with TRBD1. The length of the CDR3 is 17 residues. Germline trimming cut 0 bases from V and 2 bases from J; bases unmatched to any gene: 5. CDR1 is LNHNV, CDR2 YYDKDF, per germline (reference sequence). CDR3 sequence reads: CATSREDRGLGNQPQHF. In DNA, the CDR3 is TGTGCCACCAGCAGAGAGGACAGGGGTTTGGGCAATCAGCCCCAGCATTTT.

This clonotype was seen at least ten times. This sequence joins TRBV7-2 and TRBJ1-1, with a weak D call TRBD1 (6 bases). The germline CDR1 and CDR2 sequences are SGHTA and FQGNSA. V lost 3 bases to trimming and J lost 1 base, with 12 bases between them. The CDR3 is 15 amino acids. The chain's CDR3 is CASSLTGTQNTEAFF. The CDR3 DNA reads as TGTGCCAGCAGCTTGACAGGCACTCAGAACACTGAAGCTTTCTTT. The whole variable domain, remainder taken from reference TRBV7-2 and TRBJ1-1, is GAGVSQSPSNKVTEKGKDVELRCDPISGHTALYWYRQSLGQGLEFLIYFQGNSAPDKSGLPSDRFSAERTGGSVSTLTIQRTQQEDSAVYLCASSLTGTQNTEAFFGQGTRLTVV.

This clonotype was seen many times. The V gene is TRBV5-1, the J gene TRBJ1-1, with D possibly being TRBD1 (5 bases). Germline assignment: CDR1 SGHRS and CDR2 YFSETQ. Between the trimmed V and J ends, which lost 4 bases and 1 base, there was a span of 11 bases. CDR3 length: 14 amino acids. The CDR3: CASSVGHPNTEAFF. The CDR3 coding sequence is TGCGCCAGCAGCGTAGGACACCCGAACACTGAAGCTTTCTTT.

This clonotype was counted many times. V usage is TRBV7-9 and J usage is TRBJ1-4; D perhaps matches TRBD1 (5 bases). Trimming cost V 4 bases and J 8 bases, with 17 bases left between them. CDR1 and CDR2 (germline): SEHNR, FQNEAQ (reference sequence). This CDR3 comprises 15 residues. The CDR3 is CASSSTWGKGEKLFF. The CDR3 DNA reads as TGTGCCAGCAGCTCCACGTGGGGGAAGGGGGAAAAACTGTTTTTT.

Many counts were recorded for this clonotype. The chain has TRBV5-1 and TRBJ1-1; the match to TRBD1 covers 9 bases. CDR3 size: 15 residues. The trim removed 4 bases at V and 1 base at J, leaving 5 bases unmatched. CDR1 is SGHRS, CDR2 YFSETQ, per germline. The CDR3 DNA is TGCGCCAGCAGCCCGGGGACAGGGTGGAACACTGAAGCTTTCTTT. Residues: CASSPGTGWNTEAFF.

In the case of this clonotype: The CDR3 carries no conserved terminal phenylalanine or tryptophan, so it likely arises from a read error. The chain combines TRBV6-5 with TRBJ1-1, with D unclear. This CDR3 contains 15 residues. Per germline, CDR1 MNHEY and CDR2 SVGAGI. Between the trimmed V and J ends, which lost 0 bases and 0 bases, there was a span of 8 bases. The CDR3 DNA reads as TGTGCCAGCAGTTACTCTGCACAGATGAACACTGAAGCTTTCGTT. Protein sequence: CASSYSAQMNTEAFV.

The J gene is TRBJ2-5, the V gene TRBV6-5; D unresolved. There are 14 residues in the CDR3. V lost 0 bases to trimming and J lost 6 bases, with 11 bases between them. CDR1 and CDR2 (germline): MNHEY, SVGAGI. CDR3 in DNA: TGTGCCAGCAGTTACTCGTCAGGCAGTCAGACCCAGTACTTC. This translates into CASSYSSGSQTQYF.

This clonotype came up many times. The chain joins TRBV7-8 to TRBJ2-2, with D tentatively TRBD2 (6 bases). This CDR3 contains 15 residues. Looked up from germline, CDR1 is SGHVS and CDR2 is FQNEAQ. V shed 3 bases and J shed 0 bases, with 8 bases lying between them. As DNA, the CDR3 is TGTGCCAGCAGCTTTGGGGGGTCGAACACCGGGGAGCTGTTTTTT. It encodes CASSFGGSNTGELFF. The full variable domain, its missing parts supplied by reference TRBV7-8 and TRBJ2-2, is GAGVSQSPRYKVAKRGQDVALRCDPISGHVSLFWYQQALGQGPEFLTYFQNEAQLDKSGLPSDRFFAERPEGSVSTLKIQRTQQEDSAVYLCASSFGGSNTGELFFGEGSRLTVL.

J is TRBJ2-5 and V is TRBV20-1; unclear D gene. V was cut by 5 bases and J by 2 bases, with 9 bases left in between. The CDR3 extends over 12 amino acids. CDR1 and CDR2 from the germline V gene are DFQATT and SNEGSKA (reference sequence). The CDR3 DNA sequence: TGCAGTGCTGTACAGAGGCAAGAGACCCAGTACTTC. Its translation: CSAVQRQETQYF.

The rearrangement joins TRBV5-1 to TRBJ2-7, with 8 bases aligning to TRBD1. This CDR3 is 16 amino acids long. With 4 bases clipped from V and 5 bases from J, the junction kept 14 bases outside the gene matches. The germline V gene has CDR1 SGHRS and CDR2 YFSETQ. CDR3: CASSAPRQGSRDEQYF. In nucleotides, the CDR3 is TGCGCCAGCAGCGCCCCGCGACAGGGGAGTCGAGACGAGCAGTACTTC.

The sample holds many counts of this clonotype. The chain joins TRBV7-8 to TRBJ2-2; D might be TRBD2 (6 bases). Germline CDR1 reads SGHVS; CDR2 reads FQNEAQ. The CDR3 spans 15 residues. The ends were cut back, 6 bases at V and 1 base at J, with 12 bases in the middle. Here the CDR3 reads CASRPGALNTGELFF. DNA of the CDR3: TGTGCCAGCAGACCGGGAGCCTTGAACACCGGGGAGCTGTTTTTT. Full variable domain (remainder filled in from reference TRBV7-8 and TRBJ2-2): GAGVSQSPRYKVAKRGQDVALRCDPISGHVSLFWYQQALGQGPEFLTYFQNEAQLDKSGLPSDRFFAERPEGSVSTLKIQRTQQEDSAVYLCASRPGALNTGELFFGEGSRLTVL.

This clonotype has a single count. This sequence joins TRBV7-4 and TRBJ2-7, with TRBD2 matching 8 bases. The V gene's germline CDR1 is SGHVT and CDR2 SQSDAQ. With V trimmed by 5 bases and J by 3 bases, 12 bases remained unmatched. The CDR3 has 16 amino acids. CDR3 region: CASSVGASGSFYEQYF. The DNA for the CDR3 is TGTGCCAGCAGCGTAGGGGCCAGCGGGAGTTTCTACGAGCAGTACTTC. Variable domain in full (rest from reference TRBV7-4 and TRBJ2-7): GAGVSQSPRYKVAKRGRDVALRCDSISGHVTLYWYRQTLGQGSEVLTYSQSDAQRDKSGRPSGRFSAERPERSVSTLKIQRTEQGDSAVYLCASSVGASGSFYEQYFGPGTRLTVT.